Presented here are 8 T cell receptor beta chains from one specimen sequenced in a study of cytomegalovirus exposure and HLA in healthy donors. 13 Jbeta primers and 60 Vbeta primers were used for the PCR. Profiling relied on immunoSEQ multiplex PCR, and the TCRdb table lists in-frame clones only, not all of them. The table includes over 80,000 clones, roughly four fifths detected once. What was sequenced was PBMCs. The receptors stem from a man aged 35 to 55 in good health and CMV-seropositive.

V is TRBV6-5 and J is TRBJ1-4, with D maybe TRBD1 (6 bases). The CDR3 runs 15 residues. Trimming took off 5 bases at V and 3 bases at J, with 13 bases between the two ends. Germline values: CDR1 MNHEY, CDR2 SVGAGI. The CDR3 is CASSLGGLANEKLFF. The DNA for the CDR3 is TGTGCCAGCAGTCTTGGGGGCCTGGCTAATGAAAAACTGTTTTTT.

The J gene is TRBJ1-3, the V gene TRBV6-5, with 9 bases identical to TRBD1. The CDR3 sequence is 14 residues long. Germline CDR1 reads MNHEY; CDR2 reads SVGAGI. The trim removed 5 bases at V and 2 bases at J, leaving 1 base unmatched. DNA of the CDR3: TGTGCCAGCAGTACAGGGGGCCCTGGAAACACCATATATTTT. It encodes CASSTGGPGNTIYF.

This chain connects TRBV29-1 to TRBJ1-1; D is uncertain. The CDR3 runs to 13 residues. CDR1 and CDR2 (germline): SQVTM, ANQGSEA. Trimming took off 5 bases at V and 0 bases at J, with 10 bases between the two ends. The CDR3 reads CSVMGAMNTEAFF. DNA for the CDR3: TGCAGCGTTATGGGAGCAATGAACACTGAAGCTTTCTTT.

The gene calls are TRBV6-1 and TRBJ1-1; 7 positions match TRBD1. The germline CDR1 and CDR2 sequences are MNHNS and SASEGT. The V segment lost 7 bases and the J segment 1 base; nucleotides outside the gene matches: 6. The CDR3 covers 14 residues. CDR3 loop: CASTLQGGNTEAFF. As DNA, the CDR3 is TGTGCCAGCACTCTTCAGGGGGGGAACACTGAAGCTTTCTTT.

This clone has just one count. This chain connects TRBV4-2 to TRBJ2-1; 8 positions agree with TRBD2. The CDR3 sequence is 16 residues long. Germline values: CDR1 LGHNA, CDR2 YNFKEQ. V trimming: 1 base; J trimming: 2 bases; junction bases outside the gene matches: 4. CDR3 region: CASSQGASGPYNEQFF. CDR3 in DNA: TGTGCCAGCAGCCAAGGCGCTAGCGGGCCCTACAATGAGCAGTTCTTC.

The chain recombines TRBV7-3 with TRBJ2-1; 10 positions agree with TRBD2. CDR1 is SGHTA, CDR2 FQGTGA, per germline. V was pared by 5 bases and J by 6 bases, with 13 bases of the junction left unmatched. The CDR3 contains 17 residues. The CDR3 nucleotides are TGTGCCAGCAGCCCCCGGGGCAGCGGGGGGGCGGGCAATGAGCAGTTCTTC. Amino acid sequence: CASSPRGSGGAGNEQFF.

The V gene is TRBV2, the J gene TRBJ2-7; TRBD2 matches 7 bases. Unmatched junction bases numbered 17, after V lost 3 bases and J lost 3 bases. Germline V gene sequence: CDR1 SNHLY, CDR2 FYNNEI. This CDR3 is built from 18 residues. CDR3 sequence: CASSDVQGSSGGVYEQYF. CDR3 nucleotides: TGTGCCAGCAGTGACGTGCAGGGATCTAGCGGCGGAGTCTACGAGCAGTACTTC.

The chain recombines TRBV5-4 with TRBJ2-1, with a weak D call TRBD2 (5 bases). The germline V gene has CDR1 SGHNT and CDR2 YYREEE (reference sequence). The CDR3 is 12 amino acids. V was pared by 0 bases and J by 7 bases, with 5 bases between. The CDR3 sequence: CASSLGGNEQFF. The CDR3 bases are TGTGCCAGCAGCTTGGGCGGGAATGAGCAGTTCTTC.